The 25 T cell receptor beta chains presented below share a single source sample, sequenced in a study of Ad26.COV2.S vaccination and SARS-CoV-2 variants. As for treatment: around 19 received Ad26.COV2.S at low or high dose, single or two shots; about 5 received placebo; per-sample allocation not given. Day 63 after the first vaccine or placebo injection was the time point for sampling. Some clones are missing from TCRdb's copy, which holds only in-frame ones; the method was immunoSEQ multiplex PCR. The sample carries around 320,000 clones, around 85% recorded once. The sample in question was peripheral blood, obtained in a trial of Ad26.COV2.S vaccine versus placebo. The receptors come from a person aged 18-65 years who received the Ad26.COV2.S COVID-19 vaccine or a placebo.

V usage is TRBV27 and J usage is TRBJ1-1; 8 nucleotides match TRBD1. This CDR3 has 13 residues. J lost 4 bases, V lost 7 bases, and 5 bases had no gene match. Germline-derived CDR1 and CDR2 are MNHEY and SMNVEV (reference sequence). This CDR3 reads CASKPTGVTEAFF. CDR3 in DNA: TGTGCCAGCAAGCCGACAGGGGTCACTGAAGCTTTCTTT.

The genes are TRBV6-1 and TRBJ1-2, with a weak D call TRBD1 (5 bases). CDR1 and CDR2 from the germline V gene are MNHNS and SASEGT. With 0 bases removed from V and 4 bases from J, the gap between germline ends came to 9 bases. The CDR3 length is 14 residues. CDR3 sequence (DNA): TGTGCCAGCAGTGAAGCCGGGGGGTTCTATGGCTACACCTTC. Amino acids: CASSEAGGFYGYTF.

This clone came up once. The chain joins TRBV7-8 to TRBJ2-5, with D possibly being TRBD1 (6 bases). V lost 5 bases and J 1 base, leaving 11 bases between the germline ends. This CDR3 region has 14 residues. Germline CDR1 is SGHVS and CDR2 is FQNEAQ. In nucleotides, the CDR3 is TGTGCCAGCAGCCTCGGACAGATCCAAGAGACCCAGTACTTC. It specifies CASSLGQIQETQYF.

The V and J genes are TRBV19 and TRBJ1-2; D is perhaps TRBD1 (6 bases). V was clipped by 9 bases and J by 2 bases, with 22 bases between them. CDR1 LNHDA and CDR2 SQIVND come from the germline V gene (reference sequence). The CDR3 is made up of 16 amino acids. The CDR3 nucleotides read TGTGCCAGCCGCCGAGGGGGTCGGGCTCAAAACTATGGCTACACCTTC. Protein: CASRRGGRAQNYGYTF.

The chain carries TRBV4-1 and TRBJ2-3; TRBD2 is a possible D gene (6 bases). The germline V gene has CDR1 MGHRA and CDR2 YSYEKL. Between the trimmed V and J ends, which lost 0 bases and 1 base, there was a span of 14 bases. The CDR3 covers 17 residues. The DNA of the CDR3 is TGCGCCAGCAGCCAAGATCAAGCAGGGACTGGCACAGATACGCAGTATTTT. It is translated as CASSQDQAGTGTDTQYF.

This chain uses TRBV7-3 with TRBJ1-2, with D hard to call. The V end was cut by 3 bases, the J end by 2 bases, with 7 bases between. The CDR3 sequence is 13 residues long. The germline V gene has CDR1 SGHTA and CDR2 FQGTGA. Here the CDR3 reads CASSFGGNYGYTF. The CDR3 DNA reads TGTGCCAGCAGCTTTGGCGGAAACTATGGCTACACCTTC.

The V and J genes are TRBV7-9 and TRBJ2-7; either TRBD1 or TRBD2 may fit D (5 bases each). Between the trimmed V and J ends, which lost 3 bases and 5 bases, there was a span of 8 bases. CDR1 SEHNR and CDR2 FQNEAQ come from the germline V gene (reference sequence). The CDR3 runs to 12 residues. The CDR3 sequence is CASSLGVHEQYF. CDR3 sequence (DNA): TGTGCCAGCAGCTTGGGGGTCCACGAGCAGTACTTC.

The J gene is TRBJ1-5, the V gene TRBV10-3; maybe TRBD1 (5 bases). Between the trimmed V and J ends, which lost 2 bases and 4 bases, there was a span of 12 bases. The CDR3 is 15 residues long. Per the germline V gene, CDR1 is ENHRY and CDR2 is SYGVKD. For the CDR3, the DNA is TGTGCCATCAGTGAGGGGGCGGAGGGAAATCAGCCCCAGCATTTT. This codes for CAISEGAEGNQPQHF.

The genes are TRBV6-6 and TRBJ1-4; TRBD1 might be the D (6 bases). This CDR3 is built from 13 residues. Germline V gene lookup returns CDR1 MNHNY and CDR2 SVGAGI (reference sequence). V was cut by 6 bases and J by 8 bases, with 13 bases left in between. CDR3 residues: CASRGQRGEKLFF. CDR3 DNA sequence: TGTGCCAGCAGAGGACAGCGGGGGGAAAAACTGTTTTTT.

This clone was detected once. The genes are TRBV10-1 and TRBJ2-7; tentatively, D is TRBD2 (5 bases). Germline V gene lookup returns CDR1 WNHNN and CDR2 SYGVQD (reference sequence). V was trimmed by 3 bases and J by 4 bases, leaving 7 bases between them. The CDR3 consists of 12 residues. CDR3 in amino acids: CASSDGVYEQYF. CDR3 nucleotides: TGCGCCAGCAGTGACGGGGTTTACGAGCAGTACTTC.

The DNA of the CDR3 is TGTGCCAGCAGTTATGTAGGGAGATACTATGGCTACACCTTC. Translation: CASSYVGRYYGYTF. The chain couples TRBV6-2 or TRBV6-3 to TRBJ1-2, with D unresolved. CDR1 is MNHEY and CDR2 is SVGEGT in the germline V gene. Trimming stripped 3 bases from V and 3 bases from J, with 11 bases between. The CDR3 runs 14 residues.

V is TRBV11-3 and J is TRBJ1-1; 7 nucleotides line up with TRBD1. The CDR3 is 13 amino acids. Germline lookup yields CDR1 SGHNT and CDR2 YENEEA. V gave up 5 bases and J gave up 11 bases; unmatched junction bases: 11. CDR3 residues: CASSLLTGTDAFF. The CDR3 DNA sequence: TGTGCCAGCAGCCTGCTGACCGGGACAGACGCTTTCTTT.

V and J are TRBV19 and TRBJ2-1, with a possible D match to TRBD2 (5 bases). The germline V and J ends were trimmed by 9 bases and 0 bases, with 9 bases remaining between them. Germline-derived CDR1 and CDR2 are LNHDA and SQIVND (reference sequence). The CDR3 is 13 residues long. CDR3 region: CASGENSYNEQFF. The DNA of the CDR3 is TGTGCCAGCGGGGAAAACTCCTACAATGAGCAGTTCTTC.

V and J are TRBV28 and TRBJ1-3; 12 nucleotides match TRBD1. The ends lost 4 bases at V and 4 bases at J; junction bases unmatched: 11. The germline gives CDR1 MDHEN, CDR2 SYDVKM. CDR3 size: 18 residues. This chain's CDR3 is CASSSGWGQGAEGNTIYF. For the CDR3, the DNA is TGTGCCAGCAGTTCGGGTTGGGGACAGGGGGCAGAAGGAAACACCATATATTTT.

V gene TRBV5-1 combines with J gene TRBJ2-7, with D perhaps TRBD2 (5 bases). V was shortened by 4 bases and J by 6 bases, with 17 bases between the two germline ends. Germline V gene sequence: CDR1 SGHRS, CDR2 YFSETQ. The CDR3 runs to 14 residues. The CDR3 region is CASSLPRGSTEQYF. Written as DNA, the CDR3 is TGCGCCAGCAGCCTCCCTCGGGGTTCCACCGAGCAGTACTTC.

For the CDR3, the DNA is TGTGCCAGCAGTTTAAGACAGAATGAAGCTTTCTTT. Translated, it gives CASSLRQNEAFF. The chain couples TRBV28 to TRBJ1-1; maybe TRBD1 (5 bases). The CDR3 runs to 12 residues. Trimming removed 2 bases from V and 7 bases from J, with 8 bases in between. Per the germline V gene, CDR1 is MDHEN and CDR2 is SYDVKM.

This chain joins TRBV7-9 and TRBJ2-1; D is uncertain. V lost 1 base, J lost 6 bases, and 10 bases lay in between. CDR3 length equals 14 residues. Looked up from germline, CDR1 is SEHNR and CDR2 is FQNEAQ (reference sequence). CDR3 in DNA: TGTGCCAGCAGCTTAGGGCCAGGTTTCAATGAGCAGTTCTTC. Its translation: CASSLGPGFNEQFF.

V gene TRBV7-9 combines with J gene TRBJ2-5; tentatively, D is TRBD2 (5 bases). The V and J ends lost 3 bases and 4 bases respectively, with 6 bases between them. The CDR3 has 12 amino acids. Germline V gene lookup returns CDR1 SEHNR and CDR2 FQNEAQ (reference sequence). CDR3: CASSFAGETQYF. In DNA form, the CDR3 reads TGTGCCAGCAGCTTTGCGGGAGAGACCCAGTACTTC.

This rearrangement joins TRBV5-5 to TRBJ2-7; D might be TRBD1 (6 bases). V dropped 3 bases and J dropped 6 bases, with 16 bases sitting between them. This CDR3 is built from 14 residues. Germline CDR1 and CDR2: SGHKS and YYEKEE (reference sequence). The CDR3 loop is CASSSGQPVFEQYF. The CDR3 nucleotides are TGTGCCAGCAGCTCCGGACAGCCTGTTTTCGAGCAGTACTTC. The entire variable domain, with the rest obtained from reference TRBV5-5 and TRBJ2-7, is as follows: DAGVTQSPTHLIKTRGQQVTLRCSPISGHKSVSWYQQVLGQGPQFIFQYYEKEERGRGNFPDRFSARQFPNYSSELNVNALLLGDSALYLCASSSGQPVFEQYFGPGTRLTVT.

In nucleotides, the CDR3 is TGCGCCAGCAGCTTGGTACCAGCAGATACGCAGTATTTT. This translates into CASSLVPADTQYF. This chain connects TRBV5-1 to TRBJ2-3; D is unresolved. The CDR3 loop spans 13 amino acids. Per germline, CDR1 SGHRS and CDR2 YFSETQ. Deletions cut 0 bases from V and 4 bases from J, with 6 bases between.

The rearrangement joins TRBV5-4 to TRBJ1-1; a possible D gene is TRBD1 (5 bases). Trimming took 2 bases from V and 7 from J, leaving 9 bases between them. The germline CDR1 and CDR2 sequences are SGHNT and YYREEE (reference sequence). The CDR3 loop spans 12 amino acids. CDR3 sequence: CASSFEGIEAFF. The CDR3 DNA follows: TGTGCCAGCAGCTTCGAGGGGATTGAAGCTTTCTTT. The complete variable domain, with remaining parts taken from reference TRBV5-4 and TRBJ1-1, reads ETGVTQSPTHLIKTRGQQVTLRCSSQSGHNTVSWYQQALGQGPQFIFQYYREEENGRGNFPPRFSGLQFPNYSSELNVNALELDDSALYLCASSFEGIEAFFGQGTRLTVV.

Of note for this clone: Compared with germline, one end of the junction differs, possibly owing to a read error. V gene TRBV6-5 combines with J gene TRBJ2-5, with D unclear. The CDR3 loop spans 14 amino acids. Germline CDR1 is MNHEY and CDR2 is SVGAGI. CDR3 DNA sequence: TGTGCCGGCAGATTAAAGAGGTCGTCTAAGACCCAGTACTTC. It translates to CAGRLKRSSKTQYF.

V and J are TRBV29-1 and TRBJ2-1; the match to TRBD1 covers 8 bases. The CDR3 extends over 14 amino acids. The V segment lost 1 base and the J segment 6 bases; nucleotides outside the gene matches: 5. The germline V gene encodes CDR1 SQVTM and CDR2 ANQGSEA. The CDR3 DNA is TGCAGCGTTGAAGTTTGGGACAGGATCAATGAGCAGTTCTTC. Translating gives CSVEVWDRINEQFF.

The CDR3 spells CAWSRGGPGNEQFF. CDR3 in DNA: TGTGCCTGGAGCCGGGGGGGCCCGGGTAATGAGCAGTTCTTC. The rearrangement links TRBV30 to TRBJ2-1, with 8 bases aligning to TRBD2. The CDR3 is made up of 14 amino acids. Germline V gene sequence: CDR1 GTSNPN, CDR2 SVGIG (reference sequence). The ends lost 3 bases at V and 7 bases at J; junction bases unmatched: 8.

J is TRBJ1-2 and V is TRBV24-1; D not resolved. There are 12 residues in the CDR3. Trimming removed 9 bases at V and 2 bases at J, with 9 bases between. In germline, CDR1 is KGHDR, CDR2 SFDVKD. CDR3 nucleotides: TGTGCCACCCAGAGTCGGAACTATGGCTACACCTTC. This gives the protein CATQSRNYGYTF.